The 24 T cell receptor beta chains presented below share a single source sample, sequenced in a study of blood T cell repertoires in COVID-19. The method was immunoSEQ multiplex PCR; TCRdb's version includes in-frame clones alone and lacks a portion of them. The sample yields a few hundred thousand clones, 70% to 90% seen once. Sequenced sample: PBMCs or T cells enriched from blood (not recorded which). The receptors come from a woman aged 30 to 39 who had recovered from COVID-19.

In this sample, this clone turned up once. The chain recombines TRBV5-5 with TRBJ1-4; a possible D gene is TRBD1 (5 bases). Germline V gene lookup returns CDR1 SGHKS and CDR2 YYEKEE (reference sequence). Trimming removed 0 bases at V and 7 bases at J, with 13 bases between. CDR3 length: 15 residues. The CDR3 is CASSLEGLVSEKLFF. The CDR3 DNA is TGTGCCAGCAGCTTGGAGGGGCTAGTGAGTGAAAAACTGTTTTTT. Looking up the rest from reference TRBV5-5 and TRBJ1-4 gives the full variable domain: DAGVTQSPTHLIKTRGQQVTLRCSPISGHKSVSWYQQVLGQGPQFIFQYYEKEERGRGNFPDRFSARQFPNYSSELNVNALLLGDSALYLCASSLEGLVSEKLFFGSGTQLSVL.

The chain couples TRBV6-1 to TRBJ1-1; maybe TRBD1 (5 bases). V was pared by 0 bases and J by 3 bases, with 8 bases between. The V gene's germline CDR1 is MNHNS and CDR2 SASEGT. The CDR3 is 14 residues long. The CDR3 is CASSEATVYTEAFF. CDR3 DNA sequence: TGTGCCAGCAGTGAAGCGACAGTCTACACTGAAGCTTTCTTT.

The chain uses TRBV6-2 or TRBV6-3 and TRBJ2-1; 9 bases are shared with TRBD2. The CDR3 spans 15 residues. Per the germline V gene, CDR1 is MNHEY and CDR2 is SVGEGT. Losses at the gene ends were 4 bases for V and 3 bases for J; bases not matched to a gene: 4. The CDR3, as DNA: TGTGCCAGCAGTTCCAGCGGGAGGCGCTACAATGAGCAGTTCTTC. This encodes CASSSSGRRYNEQFF.

The chain uses TRBV5-1 and TRBJ1-1; 7 nucleotides match TRBD1. This CDR3 is 16 amino acids long. J gave up 3 bases and V 0 bases, and 8 bases lay outside the gene matches. Germline V gene lookup returns CDR1 SGHRS and CDR2 YFSETQ. DNA of the CDR3: TGCGCCAGCAGCTTGGCCCCCCGGACAGGTCACACTGAAGCTTTCTTT. Residues: CASSLAPRTGHTEAFF. Full variable domain (outside the CDR3, taken from reference TRBV5-1 and TRBJ1-1): KAGVTQTPRYLIKTRGQQVTLSCSPISGHRSVSWYQQTPGQGLQFLFEYFSETQRNKGNFPGRFSGRQFSNSRSEMNVSTLELGDSALYLCASSLAPRTGHTEAFFGQGTRLTVV.

The V call is TRBV5-5, the J call TRBJ1-1; weak D call: TRBD1 (5 bases). V was shortened by 0 bases and J by 4 bases, with 13 bases between the two germline ends. Per the germline V gene, CDR1 is SGHKS and CDR2 is YYEKEE (reference sequence). The CDR3 runs 15 residues. CDR3 region: CASSLAGRASTEAFF. Written as DNA, the CDR3 is TGTGCCAGCAGCTTGGCTGGCAGGGCAAGCACTGAAGCTTTCTTT. The full variable domain, completed using reference TRBV5-5 and TRBJ1-1, is DAGVTQSPTHLIKTRGQQVTLRCSPISGHKSVSWYQQVLGQGPQFIFQYYEKEERGRGNFPDRFSARQFPNYSSELNVNALLLGDSALYLCASSLAGRASTEAFFGQGTRLTVV.

This clone was seen only once. V is TRBV2 and J is TRBJ2-3, with D perhaps TRBD2 (5 bases). The CDR3 has 14 residues. In germline, CDR1 is SNHLY, CDR2 FYNNEI. Trimming shortened V by 7 bases and J by 6 bases, and 17 bases separated the two germline ends. CDR3 sequence: CASTRASRADTQYF. DNA for the CDR3: TGTGCCAGCACAAGGGCCTCGAGGGCGGATACGCAGTATTTT.

In its sample, this clone was seen once. The chain recombines TRBV7-9 with TRBJ2-7, with 7 bases aligning to TRBD1. Germline CDR1 and CDR2: SEHNR and FQNEAQ (reference sequence). The CDR3 has 15 amino acids. V lost 1 base and J lost 7; bases outside the gene matches: 10. The CDR3 DNA follows: TGTGCCAGCAGCTTAGTAGACAGGGCCCCGTTTGAGCAGTACTTC. Translated: CASSLVDRAPFEQYF.

The count of this clone is one. The chain employs TRBV11-2 and TRBJ1-1; 7 bases map to TRBD1. V shed 5 bases and J 2 bases; nucleotides not matched to a gene: 5. Germline-derived CDR1 and CDR2 are SGHAT and FQNNGV. This CDR3 region has 14 residues. The CDR3, as DNA: TGTGCCAGCAGCCAAAGACAGGGAAACACTGAAGCTTTCTTT. Translating it yields CASSQRQGNTEAFF. Variable domain in full (rest from reference TRBV11-2 and TRBJ1-1): EAGVAQSPRYKIIEKRQSVAFWCNPISGHATLYWYQQILGQGPKLLIQFQNNGVVDDSQLPKDRFSAERLKGVDSTLKIQPAKLEDSAVYLCASSQRQGNTEAFFGQGTRLTVV.

As regards this clone: At one boundary the junction diverges from the germline segment, which might be a read error. This sequence joins TRBV13 and TRBJ2-5, with 12 bases that match TRBD1. Germline loops: CDR1 PRHDT, CDR2 FYEKMQ (reference sequence). The CDR3 has 15 amino acids. The CDR3 reads CASSLGTGGRETQYF. DNA for the CDR3: TGTGCCAGCAGCCTAGGGACAGGGGGCCGAGAGACCCAGTACTTC.

The CDR3, as DNA: TGTGCCAGCAGCTTAACTTCCGCAGATACGCAGTATTTT. Translated: CASSLTSADTQYF. The genes are TRBV7-9 and TRBJ2-3; D ambiguous. The germline gives CDR1 SEHNR, CDR2 FQNEAQ (reference sequence). CDR3 length: 13 residues. V gave up 2 bases and J gave up 4 bases, with 7 bases separating them.

The chain carries TRBV7-9 and TRBJ1-3, with D tentatively TRBD1 (6 bases). Trimming removed 2 bases at V and 4 bases at J, with 12 bases between. The CDR3 sequence is 15 residues long. Germline-derived CDR1 and CDR2 are SEHNR and FQNEAQ (reference sequence). This chain's CDR3 is CASSLQGLEGNTIYF. Written as DNA, the CDR3 is TGTGCCAGCAGCTTACAGGGGCTAGAGGGAAACACCATATATTTT.

The chain has TRBV5-6 and TRBJ2-1, with 7 bases that match TRBD1. Germline lookup yields CDR1 SGHDT and CDR2 YYEEEE. This CDR3 comprises 16 residues. With V trimmed by 1 base and J by 7 bases, 11 bases remained unmatched. In DNA, the CDR3 is TGTGCCAGCAGCTTGATTTTAGGGGGCGCTGGGAATGAGCAGTTCTTC. It is translated as CASSLILGGAGNEQFF.

This chain uses TRBV27 with TRBJ2-1; 13 nucleotides align to TRBD2. Trimming at V came to 4 bases and at J to 5 bases, leaving 2 bases not matched to a gene. Germline V gene data show CDR1 as MNHEY and CDR2 as SMNVEV (reference sequence). This CDR3 spans 15 amino acids. The CDR3 nucleotides read TGTGCCAGCAGTTGGGGACTAGCGGGGAACAATGAGCAGTTCTTC. Protein sequence: CASSWGLAGNNEQFF.

The chain carries TRBV3-1 (or the pseudogene TRBV3-2) and TRBJ2-1; no clear D gene. Germline assignment: CDR1 LGHDT and CDR2 YNNKEL (reference sequence). V shed 1 base and J shed 9 bases, with 13 bases lying between them. The CDR3 has 14 residues. CDR3 sequence reads: CASSQGEVFGEQFF. CDR3 nucleotide sequence: TGTGCCAGCAGCCAAGGCGAAGTGTTTGGTGAGCAGTTCTTC.

This clone appeared once. The chain employs TRBV10-1 and TRBJ1-4, with D possibly TRBD1 on 5 matching bases. The CDR3 is made up of 16 amino acids. Trimming removed 6 bases from V and 2 bases from J, with 16 bases in between. Germline assignment: CDR1 WNHNN and CDR2 SYGVQD (reference sequence). The CDR3 region is CASSLKQGATNEKLFF. The CDR3, as DNA: TGCGCCAGCAGCCTGAAACAAGGGGCGACTAATGAAAAACTGTTTTTT.

The sample holds one count of this clone. This chain connects TRBV20-1 to TRBJ1-5; D perhaps matches TRBD1 (5 bases). Germline V gene data show CDR1 as DFQATT and CDR2 as SNEGSKA (reference sequence). This CDR3 region has 14 residues. V dropped 3 bases and J dropped 6 bases, with 15 bases sitting between them. The CDR3 DNA reads TGCAGTGCTAGTATTGGGTTAGGGGTTCAGCCCCAGCATTTT. It yields the protein CSASIGLGVQPQHF.

CDR3 in DNA: TGTGCCAGCAGCGCCGCCAACGGTGCGCGCTACGAGCAGTACTTC. Translated: CASSAANGARYEQYF. The chain carries TRBV9 and TRBJ2-7; D is uncertain. CDR3 length equals 15 residues. Trimming took off 3 bases at V and 3 bases at J, with 16 bases between the two ends. Germline-derived CDR1 and CDR2 are SGDLS and YYNGEE.

J is TRBJ2-7 and V is TRBV9; 9 nucleotides match TRBD2. CDR1 and CDR2 (germline): SGDLS, YYNGEE. V lost 1 base to trimming and J lost 5 bases; unmatched junction nucleotides: 10. CDR3 length: 16 amino acids. The CDR3 DNA reads TGTGCCAGCAGCGTAAGACCCCTAGCGGGATACGACGAGCAGTACTTC. Amino acids: CASSVRPLAGYDEQYF.

The chain joins TRBV11-2 to TRBJ2-3; the match to TRBD2 covers 11 bases. V lost 4 bases, J lost 6 bases, and 12 bases stayed unmatched. This CDR3 has 17 residues. From germline, CDR1 is SGHAT and CDR2 FQNNGV. CDR3 in DNA: TGTGCCAGCAGCTCAACCACTAGCGGGGGTGATCGGGATACGCAGTATTTT. Protein sequence: CASSSTTSGGDRDTQYF.

The chain links TRBV7-9 to TRBJ1-2; D unclear. This CDR3 is built from 14 residues. Germline CDR1 reads SEHNR; CDR2 reads FQNEAQ (reference sequence). Trimming removed 1 base at V and 8 bases at J, with 14 bases between. CDR3 sequence (DNA): TGTGCCAGCAGCTTAGGTGGTCCCTTGGGCGGCTACACCTTC. It is translated as CASSLGGPLGGYTF.

The chain combines TRBV29-1 with TRBJ1-2; no reliable D call. This CDR3 has 12 amino acids. Germline CDR1 SQVTM, CDR2 ANQGSEA. V was pared by 4 bases and J by 4 bases, with 10 bases between. In DNA, the CDR3 is TGCAGCGTTGCGGGGTTTACCTATGGCTACACCTTC. Protein product: CSVAGFTYGYTF.

This chain joins TRBV29-1 and TRBJ2-3; D is perhaps TRBD2 (6 bases). Germline CDR1 is SQVTM and CDR2 is ANQGSEA. The CDR3 length is 11 residues. V was shortened by 3 bases and J by 5 bases, with 6 bases between the two germline ends. CDR3 residues: CSVEGGDTQYF. CDR3 in DNA: TGCAGCGTTGAGGGGGGAGATACGCAGTATTTT.

The chain carries TRBV5-5 and TRBJ2-7; 12 nucleotides line up with TRBD2. The junction had 9 bases not matched to a gene; V was cut back by 4 bases and J by 4 bases. The CDR3 totals 16 residues. Per the germline V gene, CDR1 is SGHKS and CDR2 is YYEKEE (reference sequence). The DNA for the CDR3 is TGTGCCAGCAGCCTAGAGACTAGCGGGAGATGGTACGAGCAGTACTTC. This codes for CASSLETSGRWYEQYF.

The J gene is TRBJ1-3, the V gene TRBV5-1; no clear D gene. From germline, CDR1 is SGHRS and CDR2 YFSETQ. V was cut by 4 bases and J by 0 bases, with 11 bases left in between. The CDR3 is 15 amino acids. The CDR3 spells CASSPTFGSGNTIYF. The CDR3 DNA is TGCGCCAGCAGCCCGACTTTTGGCTCTGGAAACACCATATATTTT.